The 9 T cell receptor beta chains below all came from one sample that was sequenced in a study of CD8 T cells in Susac syndrome. RNA amounts of roughly 0.45 to 1 ug underwent reverse transcription with random hexamers. TCRdb independently ran MiXCR on the immunoSEQ multiplex PCR reads; one entry per CDR3 protein. Of approximately 160,000 distinct CDR3 sequences in the sample, 90% to 95% were seen once. Sequenced: CD4+ T cells from PBMCs. The receptors originated from a human donor in good health.

This chain connects TRBV12-3 or TRBV12-4 to TRBJ2-5, with 8 positions matching TRBD1. This CDR3 is built from 14 residues. The V segment lost 2 bases and the J segment 4 bases; nucleotides outside the gene matches: 3. The CDR3 here is CASSLRTGRETQYF. In nucleotides, the CDR3 is TGTGCCAGCAGTTTAAGGACAGGGAGAGAGACCCAGTACTTC.

The chain couples TRBV9 to TRBJ2-3, with TRBD1 identical over 11 bases. Germline V gene lookup returns CDR1 SGDLS and CDR2 YYNGEE. Losses at the gene ends were 2 bases for V and 4 bases for J; bases not matched to a gene: 3. The CDR3 spans 15 residues. The CDR3: CASSVGGQGADTQYF. The DNA of the CDR3 is TGTGCCAGCAGCGTTGGGGGACAGGGGGCAGATACGCAGTATTTT.

The chain couples TRBV6-5 to TRBJ1-2; D gene uncertain. The CDR3 is made up of 13 amino acids. The germline V gene encodes CDR1 MNHEY and CDR2 SVGAGI. V lost 4 bases and J lost 4, with 10 bases in between. Here the CDR3 DNA reads TGTGCCAGCAGTTTCCTCAGTAGCTATGGCTACACCTTC. This translates into CASSFLSSYGYTF.

The chain is built from TRBV3-1 and TRBJ2-5; TRBD2 agrees at 9 bases. V lost 1 base, J lost 3 bases, and 6 bases stayed unmatched. This CDR3 region has 16 residues. Germline V gene data show CDR1 as LGHDT and CDR2 as YNNKEL (reference sequence). Here the CDR3 DNA reads TGTGCCAGCAGCCAAGCCCTAGCGGGGCCCAAAGAGACCCAGTACTTC. This codes for CASSQALAGPKETQYF.

This sequence joins TRBV6-1 and TRBJ1-1; maybe TRBD1 (5 bases). The germline V and J ends were trimmed by 5 bases and 2 bases, with 15 bases remaining between them. Germline CDR1 reads MNHNS; CDR2 reads SASEGT. This CDR3 is built from 15 residues. CDR3 amino acids: CASSTSGMLNTEAFF. CDR3 DNA: TGTGCCAGCAGTACCTCAGGGATGTTAAACACTGAAGCTTTCTTT.

This chain connects TRBV12-3 or TRBV12-4 to TRBJ1-4; D possibly corresponds to TRBD1 (6 bases). The V gene lost 3 bases and the J gene lost 4 bases, with 9 bases spanning the gap. This CDR3 contains 14 residues. The CDR3 loop is CASSFQGLNEKLFF. CDR3 DNA sequence: TGTGCCAGCAGTTTTCAGGGGCTTAATGAAAAACTGTTTTTT.

V and J are TRBV4-2 and TRBJ2-1; 11 positions agree with TRBD2. This CDR3 comprises 16 residues. Germline V CDR1 and CDR2: LGHNA, YNFKEQ. J lost 6 bases, V lost 1 base, and 5 bases had no gene match. CDR3 in DNA: TGTGCCAGCAGCCAAGCCGGGACTAGCGGACGCAATGAGCAGTTCTTC. Translated, it gives CASSQAGTSGRNEQFF.

This chain connects TRBV15 to TRBJ1-6; D is uncertain. V lost 6 bases and J lost 0, with 9 bases in between. The CDR3 has 15 residues. The V gene's germline CDR1 is LNHNV and CDR2 YYDKDF (reference sequence). CDR3 amino acids: CATSRGSSYNSPLHF. In DNA form, the CDR3 reads TGTGCCACCAGTCGAGGGAGCTCCTATAATTCACCCCTCCACTTT.

The chain links TRBV11-1 to TRBJ1-6; the D gene is possibly TRBD1 (6 bases). There are 14 residues in the CDR3. Germline assignment: CDR1 SGHAT and CDR2 FQDESV (reference sequence). Trimming shortened V by 4 bases and J by 8 bases, and 12 bases separated the two germline ends. CDR3 bases: TGTGCCAGCAGCTCTGGGCAGGGGTATTCACCCCTCCACTTT. This gives the protein CASSSGQGYSPLHF.